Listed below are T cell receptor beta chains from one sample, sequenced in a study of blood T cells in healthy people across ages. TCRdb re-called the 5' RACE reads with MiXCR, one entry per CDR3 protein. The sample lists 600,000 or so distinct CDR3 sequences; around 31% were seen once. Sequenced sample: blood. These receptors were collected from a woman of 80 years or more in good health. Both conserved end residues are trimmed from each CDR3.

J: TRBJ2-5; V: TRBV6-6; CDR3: ASSQRRGTGRYNEQY
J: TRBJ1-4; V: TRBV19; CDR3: ASTLEVATNEKLF
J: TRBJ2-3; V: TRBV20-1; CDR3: SALPLAGGTDTQY
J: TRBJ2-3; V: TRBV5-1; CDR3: ASSPGGQTDTQY
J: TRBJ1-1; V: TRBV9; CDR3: ASSLEGSRNTEAF
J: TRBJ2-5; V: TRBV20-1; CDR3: SATVKETQY
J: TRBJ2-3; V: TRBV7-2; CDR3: ASSTGLHLSTDTQY
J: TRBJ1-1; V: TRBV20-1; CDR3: SARVWGSPSPEAF
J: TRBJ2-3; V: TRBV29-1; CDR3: SVELGVGGDTQY
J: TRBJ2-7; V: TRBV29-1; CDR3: STKQGSEQY
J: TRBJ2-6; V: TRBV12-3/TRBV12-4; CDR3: ASSPPDRAGANVLT
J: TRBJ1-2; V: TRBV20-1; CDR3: SARDLNGGGGYT
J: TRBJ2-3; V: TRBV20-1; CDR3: SAFSTSGGTLGSDTQY
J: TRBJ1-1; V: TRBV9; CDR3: ASSVADEAPAEAF
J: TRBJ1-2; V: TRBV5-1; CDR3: ASSLEGQDYGYT
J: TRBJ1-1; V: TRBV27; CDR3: ASRLRGTTEAF